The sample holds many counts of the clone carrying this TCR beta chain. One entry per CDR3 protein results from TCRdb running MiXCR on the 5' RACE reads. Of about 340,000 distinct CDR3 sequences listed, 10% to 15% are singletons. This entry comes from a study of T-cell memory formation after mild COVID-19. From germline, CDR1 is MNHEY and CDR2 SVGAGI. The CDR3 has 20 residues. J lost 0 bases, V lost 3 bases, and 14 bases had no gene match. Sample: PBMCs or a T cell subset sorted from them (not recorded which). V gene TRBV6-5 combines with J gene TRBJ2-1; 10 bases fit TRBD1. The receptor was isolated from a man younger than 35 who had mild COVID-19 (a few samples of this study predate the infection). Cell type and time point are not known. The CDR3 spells CASSYPGQGPEGRSYNEQFF. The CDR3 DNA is TGTGCCAGCAGTTATCCGGGACAGGGGCCCGAAGGACGCTCCTACAATGAGCAGTTCTTC.